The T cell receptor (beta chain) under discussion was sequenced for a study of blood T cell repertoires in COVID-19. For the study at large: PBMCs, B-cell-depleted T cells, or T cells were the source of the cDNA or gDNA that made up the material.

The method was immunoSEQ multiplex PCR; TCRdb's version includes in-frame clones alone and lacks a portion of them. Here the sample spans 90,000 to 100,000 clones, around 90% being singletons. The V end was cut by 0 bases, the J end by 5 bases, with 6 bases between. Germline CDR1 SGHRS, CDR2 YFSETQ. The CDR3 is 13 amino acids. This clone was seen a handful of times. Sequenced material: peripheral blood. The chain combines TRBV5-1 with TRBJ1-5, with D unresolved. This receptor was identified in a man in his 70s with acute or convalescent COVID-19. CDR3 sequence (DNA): TGCGCCAGCAGCTTGGGCCCAGATCAGCCCCAGCATTTT. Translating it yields CASSLGPDQPQHF.